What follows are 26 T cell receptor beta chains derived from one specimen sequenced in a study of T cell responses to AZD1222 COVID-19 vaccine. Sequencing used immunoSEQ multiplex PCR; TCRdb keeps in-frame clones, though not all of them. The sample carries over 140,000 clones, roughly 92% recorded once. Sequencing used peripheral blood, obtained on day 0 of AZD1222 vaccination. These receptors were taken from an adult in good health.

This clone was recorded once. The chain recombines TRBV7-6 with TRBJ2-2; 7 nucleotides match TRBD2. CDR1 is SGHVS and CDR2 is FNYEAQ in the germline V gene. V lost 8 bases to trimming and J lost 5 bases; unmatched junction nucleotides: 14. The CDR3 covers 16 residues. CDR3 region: CASSQLAGAGTGELFF. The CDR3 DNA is TGTGCCAGCTCCCAGCTCGCGGGAGCGGGGACCGGGGAGCTGTTTTTT.

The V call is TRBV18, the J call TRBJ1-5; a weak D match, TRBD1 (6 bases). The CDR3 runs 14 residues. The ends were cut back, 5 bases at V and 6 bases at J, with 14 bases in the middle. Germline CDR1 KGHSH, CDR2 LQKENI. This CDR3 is CASSSNREGQPQHF. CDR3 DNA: TGTGCCAGCTCATCCAACAGGGAGGGTCAGCCCCAGCATTTT.

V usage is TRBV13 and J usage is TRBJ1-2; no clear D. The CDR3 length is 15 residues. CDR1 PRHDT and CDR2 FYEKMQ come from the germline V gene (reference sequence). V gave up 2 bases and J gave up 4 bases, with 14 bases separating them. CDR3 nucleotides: TGTGCCAGCAGCTTATATCTTGAGGGAGGCTATGGCTACACCTTC. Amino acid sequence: CASSLYLEGGYGYTF.

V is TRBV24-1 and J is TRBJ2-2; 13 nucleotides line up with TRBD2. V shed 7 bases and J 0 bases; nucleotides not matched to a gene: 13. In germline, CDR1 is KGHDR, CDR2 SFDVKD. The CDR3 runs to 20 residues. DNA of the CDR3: TGTGCCACCAGCGCCTCTCCCGGGACTAGCGGGAACCCGAACACCGGGGAGCTGTTTTTT. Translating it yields CATSASPGTSGNPNTGELFF.

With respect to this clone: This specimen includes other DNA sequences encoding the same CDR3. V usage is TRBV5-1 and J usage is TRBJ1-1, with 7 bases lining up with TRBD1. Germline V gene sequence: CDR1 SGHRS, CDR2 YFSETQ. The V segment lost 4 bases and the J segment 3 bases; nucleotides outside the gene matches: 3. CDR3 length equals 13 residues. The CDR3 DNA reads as TGCGCCAGCAGCCTTACAGGGGACACTGAAGCTTTCTTT. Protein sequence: CASSLTGDTEAFF.

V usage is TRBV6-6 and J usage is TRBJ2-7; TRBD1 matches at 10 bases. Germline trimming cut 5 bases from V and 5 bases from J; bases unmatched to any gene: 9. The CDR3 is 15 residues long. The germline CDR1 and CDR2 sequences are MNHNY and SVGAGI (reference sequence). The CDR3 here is CASSPRDRGYNEQYF. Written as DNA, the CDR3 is TGTGCCAGCAGTCCAAGGGACAGGGGATATAACGAGCAGTACTTC.

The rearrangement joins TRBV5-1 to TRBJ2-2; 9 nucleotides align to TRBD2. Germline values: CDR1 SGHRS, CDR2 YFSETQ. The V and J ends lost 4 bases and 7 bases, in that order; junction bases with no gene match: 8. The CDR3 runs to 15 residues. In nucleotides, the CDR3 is TGCGCCAGCAGCAACTCCGGGACTAGCTTCGGGGAGCTGTTTTTT. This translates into CASSNSGTSFGELFF.

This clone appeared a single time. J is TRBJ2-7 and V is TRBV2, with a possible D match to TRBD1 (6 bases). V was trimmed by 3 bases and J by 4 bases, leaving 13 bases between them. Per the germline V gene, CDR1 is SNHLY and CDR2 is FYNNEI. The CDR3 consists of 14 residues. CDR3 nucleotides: TGTGCCAGCAGTGAGAACAGGGCTGGATACGAGCAGTACTTC. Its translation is CASSENRAGYEQYF. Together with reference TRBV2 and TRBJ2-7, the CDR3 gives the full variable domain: EPEVTQTPSHQVTQMGQEVILRCVPISNHLYFYWYRQILGQKVEFLVSFYNNEISEKSEIFDDQFSVERPDGSNFTLKIRSTKLEDSAMYFCASSENRAGYEQYFGPGTRLTVT.

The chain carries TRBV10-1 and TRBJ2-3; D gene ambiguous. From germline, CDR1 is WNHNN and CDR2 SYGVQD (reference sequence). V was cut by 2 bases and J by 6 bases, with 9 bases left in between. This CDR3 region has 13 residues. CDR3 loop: CASSENLWDTQYF. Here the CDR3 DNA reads TGCGCCAGCAGTGAGAATCTGTGGGATACGCAGTATTTT.

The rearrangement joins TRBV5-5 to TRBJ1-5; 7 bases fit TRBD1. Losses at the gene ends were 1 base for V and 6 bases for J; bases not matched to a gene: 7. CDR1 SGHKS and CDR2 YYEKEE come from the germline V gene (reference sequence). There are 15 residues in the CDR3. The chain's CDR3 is CASSLRPGGAQPQHF. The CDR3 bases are TGTGCCAGCAGCTTGAGGCCAGGGGGTGCTCAGCCCCAGCATTTT.

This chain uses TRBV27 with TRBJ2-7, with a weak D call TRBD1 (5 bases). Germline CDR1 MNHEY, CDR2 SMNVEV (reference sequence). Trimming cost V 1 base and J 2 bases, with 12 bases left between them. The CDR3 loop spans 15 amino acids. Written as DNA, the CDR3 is TGTGCCAGCAGTTTATATAGGGGTGGGGCCTACGAGCAGTACTTC. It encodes CASSLYRGGAYEQYF.

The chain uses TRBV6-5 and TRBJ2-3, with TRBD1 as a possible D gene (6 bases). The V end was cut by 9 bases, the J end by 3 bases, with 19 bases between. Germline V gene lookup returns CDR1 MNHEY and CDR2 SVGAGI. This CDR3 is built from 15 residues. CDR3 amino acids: CASMPQGFSTDTQYF. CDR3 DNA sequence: TGTGCCAGTATGCCACAGGGTTTCTCAACAGATACGCAGTATTTT.

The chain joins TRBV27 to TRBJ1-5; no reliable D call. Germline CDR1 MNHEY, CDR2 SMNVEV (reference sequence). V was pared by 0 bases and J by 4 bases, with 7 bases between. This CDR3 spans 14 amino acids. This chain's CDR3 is CASSLSQRNQPQHF. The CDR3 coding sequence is TGTGCCAGCAGTTTATCGCAGAGGAATCAGCCCCAGCATTTT.

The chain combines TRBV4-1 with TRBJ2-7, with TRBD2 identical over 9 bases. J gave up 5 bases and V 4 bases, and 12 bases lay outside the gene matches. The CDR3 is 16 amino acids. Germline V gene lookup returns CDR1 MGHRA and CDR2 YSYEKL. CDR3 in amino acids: CASSLEAGTSFHEQYF. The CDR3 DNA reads TGCGCCAGCAGCCTAGAGGCCGGGACTAGCTTCCACGAGCAGTACTTC.

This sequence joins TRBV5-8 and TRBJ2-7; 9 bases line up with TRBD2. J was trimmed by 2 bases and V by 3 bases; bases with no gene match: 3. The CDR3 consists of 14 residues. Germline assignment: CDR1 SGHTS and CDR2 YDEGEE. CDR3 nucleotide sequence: TGTGCCAGCAGCTCGCGGGGGGGCCCCTACGAGCAGTACTTC. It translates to CASSSRGGPYEQYF.

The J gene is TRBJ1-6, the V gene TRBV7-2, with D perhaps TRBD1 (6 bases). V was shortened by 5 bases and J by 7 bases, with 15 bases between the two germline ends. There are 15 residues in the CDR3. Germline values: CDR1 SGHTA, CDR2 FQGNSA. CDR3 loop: CASSNTGMGNSPLHF. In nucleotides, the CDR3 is TGTGCCAGCAGCAACACAGGGATGGGCAATTCACCCCTCCACTTT.

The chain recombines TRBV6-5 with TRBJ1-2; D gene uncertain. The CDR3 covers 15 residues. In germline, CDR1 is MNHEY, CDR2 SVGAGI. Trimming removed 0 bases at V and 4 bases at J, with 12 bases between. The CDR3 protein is CASSYSYRPTYGYTF. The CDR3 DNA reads TGTGCCAGCAGTTACTCGTATCGACCGACCTATGGCTACACCTTC.

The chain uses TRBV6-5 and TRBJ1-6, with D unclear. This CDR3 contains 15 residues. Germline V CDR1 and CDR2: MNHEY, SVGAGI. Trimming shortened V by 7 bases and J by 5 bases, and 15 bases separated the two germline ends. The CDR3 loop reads CASTYSGSDNSPLHF. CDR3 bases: TGTGCCAGCACCTACTCGGGGAGCGATAATTCACCCCTCCACTTT.

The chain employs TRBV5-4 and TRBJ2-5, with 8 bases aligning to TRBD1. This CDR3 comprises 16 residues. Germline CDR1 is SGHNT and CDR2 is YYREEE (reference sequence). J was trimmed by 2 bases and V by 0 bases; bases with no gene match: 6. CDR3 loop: CASSLVDRERQETQYF. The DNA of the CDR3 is TGTGCCAGCAGCTTGGTGGACAGGGAAAGACAAGAGACCCAGTACTTC. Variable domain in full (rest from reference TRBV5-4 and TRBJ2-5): ETGVTQSPTHLIKTRGQQVTLRCSSQSGHNTVSWYQQALGQGPQFIFQYYREEENGRGNFPPRFSGLQFPNYSSELNVNALELDDSALYLCASSLVDRERQETQYFGPGTRLLVL.

The CDR3 coding sequence is TGTGCCAGCTCACCAGCAAGGGGTCCGTCCTACGAGCAGTACTTC. Protein product: CASSPARGPSYEQYF. The J gene is TRBJ2-7, the V gene TRBV18, with a possible D match to TRBD1 (5 bases). Germline-derived CDR1 and CDR2 are KGHSH and LQKENI. The germline V and J ends were trimmed by 2 bases and 1 base, with 12 bases remaining between them. This CDR3 has 15 amino acids.

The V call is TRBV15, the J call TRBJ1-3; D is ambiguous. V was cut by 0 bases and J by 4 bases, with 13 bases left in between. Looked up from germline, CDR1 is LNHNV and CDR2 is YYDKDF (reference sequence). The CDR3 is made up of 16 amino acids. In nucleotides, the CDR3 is TGTGCCACCAGCAGAGAGATACGAGGGTTCGGAAACACCATATATTTT. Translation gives CATSREIRGFGNTIYF.

The CDR3 DNA is TGTGCCAGCAGTTTAACCGCTAACTATGGCTACACCTTC. This codes for CASSLTANYGYTF. This chain links TRBV27 with TRBJ1-2; no clear D gene. The CDR3 totals 13 residues. Trimming pared 2 bases from V and 0 bases from J, leaving 4 bases between. The germline V gene encodes CDR1 MNHEY and CDR2 SMNVEV (reference sequence).

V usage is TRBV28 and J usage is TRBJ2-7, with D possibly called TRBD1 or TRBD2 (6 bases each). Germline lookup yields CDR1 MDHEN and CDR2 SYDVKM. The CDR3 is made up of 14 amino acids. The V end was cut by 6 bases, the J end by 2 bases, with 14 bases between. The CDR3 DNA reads TGTGCCAGCAGGGGGGGCTCAGGGCCCTACGAGCAGTACTTC. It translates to CASRGGSGPYEQYF.

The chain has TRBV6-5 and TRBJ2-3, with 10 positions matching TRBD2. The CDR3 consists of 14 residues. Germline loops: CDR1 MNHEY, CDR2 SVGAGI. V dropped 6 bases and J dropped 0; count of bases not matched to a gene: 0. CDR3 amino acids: CASRTSGSTDTQYF. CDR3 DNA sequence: TGTGCCAGCAGGACTAGCGGGAGCACAGATACGCAGTATTTT.

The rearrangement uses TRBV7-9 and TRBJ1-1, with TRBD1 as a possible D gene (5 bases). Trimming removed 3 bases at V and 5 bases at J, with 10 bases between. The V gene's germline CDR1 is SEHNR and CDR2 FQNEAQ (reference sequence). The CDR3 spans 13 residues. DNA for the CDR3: TGTGCCAGCAGCTTGGAGGGGCGGACTGAAGCTTTCTTT. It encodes CASSLEGRTEAFF.

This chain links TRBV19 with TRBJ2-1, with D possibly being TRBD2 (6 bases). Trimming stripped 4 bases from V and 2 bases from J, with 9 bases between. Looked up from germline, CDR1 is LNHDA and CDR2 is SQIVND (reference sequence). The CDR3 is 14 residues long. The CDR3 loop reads CASSRASAYNEQFF. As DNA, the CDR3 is TGTGCCAGTAGTAGGGCTAGCGCCTACAATGAGCAGTTCTTC.